This T cell receptor (beta chain) was sequenced for a study of identifying expanded T cells in peripheral blood. This clone was detected once. Generated by immunoSEQ multiplex PCR, the TCRdb table keeps only in-frame clones and is missing some. The table includes about 94,000 clones, roughly 88% detected once. This CDR3 contains 13 residues. CDR1 SNHLY and CDR2 FYNNEI come from the germline V gene. V lost 7 bases, J lost 5 bases, and 2 bases stayed unmatched. This clonotype was sampled from a person between 18 and 70 years old in good health. The sample consisted of blood. The chain couples TRBV2 to TRBJ1-4, with TRBD1 matching 9 bases. CDR3 loop: CASKGQGNEKLFF. The CDR3 DNA is TGTGCCAGCAAGGGACAGGGAAATGAAAAACTGTTTTTT.